These 9 T cell receptor beta chains were all obtained from the same sample, sequenced in a study of cytomegalovirus exposure and HLA in healthy donors. Researchers ran the PCR with 60 Vbeta and 13 Jbeta primers. Data came from immunoSEQ multiplex PCR; TCRdb stores just in-frame clones and leaves some out. The table includes around 210,000 clones, around 75% detected once. Sequencing was done on a sample of PBMCs. These receptors originate from a male donor in good health and CMV-seropositive.

Concerning this clone itself: The sample contains more than one DNA sequence encoding this CDR3. This chain uses TRBV5-6 with TRBJ1-1; D not certain. This CDR3 is built from 13 residues. Germline V CDR1 and CDR2: SGHDT, YYEEEE. Trimming took 0 bases from V and 0 from J, leaving 3 bases between them. The CDR3 region is CASSLAVNTEAFF. The CDR3 DNA reads as TGTGCCAGCAGCTTGGCCGTGAACACTGAAGCTTTCTTT.

There are a few counts of this clone. V is TRBV30 and J is TRBJ1-5; perhaps TRBD1 as D (5 bases). With 2 bases removed from V and 9 bases from J, the gap between germline ends came to 11 bases. The germline CDR1 and CDR2 sequences are GTSNPN and SVGIG (reference sequence). The CDR3 extends over 12 amino acids. The DNA for the CDR3 is TGTGCCTGGAGTCCCCTCGGGGGGCCCCAGCATTTT. Amino acids: CAWSPLGGPQHF.

DNA of the CDR3: TGTGCCTGGAGTGTACAAGGTGGAGCCCGCGAGACCCAGTACTTC. It codes for CAWSVQGGARETQYF. V is TRBV30 and J is TRBJ2-5, with no clear D. This CDR3 is 15 amino acids long. The V end was cut by 0 bases, the J end by 5 bases, with 16 bases between. CDR1 and CDR2 from the germline V gene are GTSNPN and SVGIG (reference sequence).

CDR3 in amino acids: CAWSVGDTGTQYF. Written as DNA, the CDR3 is TGTGCCTGGAGTGTTGGTGATACGGGGACCCAGTACTTC. The chain employs TRBV30 and TRBJ2-5, with D uncertain. The CDR3 covers 13 residues. V was clipped by 0 bases and J by 7 bases, with 12 bases between them. Germline CDR1 reads GTSNPN; CDR2 reads SVGIG (reference sequence).

In nucleotides, the CDR3 is TGTGCCAGCAGTTGGGGACTAGACACAGATACGCAGTATTTT. This codes for CASSWGLDTDTQYF. This sequence joins TRBV6-5 and TRBJ2-3; 8 bases line up with TRBD2. This CDR3 contains 14 residues. Unmatched junction bases numbered 2, after V lost 4 bases and J lost 2 bases. Germline CDR1 is MNHEY and CDR2 is SVGAGI.

This chain uses TRBV7-7 with TRBJ2-3; D ambiguous. Trimming stripped 5 bases from V and 2 bases from J, with 14 bases between. The CDR3 contains 15 residues. Germline-derived CDR1 and CDR2 are SSHAT and FNYEAQ (reference sequence). The CDR3 nucleotides read TGTGCCAGCAGCGAACAACCCCGCCCCACAGATACGCAGTATTTT. Translating gives CASSEQPRPTDTQYF.

J is TRBJ1-4 and V is TRBV6-1; D possibly corresponds to TRBD1 (6 bases). The CDR3 extends over 14 amino acids. Germline lookup yields CDR1 MNHNS and CDR2 SASEGT. Between the trimmed V and J ends, which lost 5 bases and 8 bases, there was a span of 15 bases. The CDR3 bases are TGTGCCAGCAGTCCCGGTACAGGGATGGAAAAACTGTTTTTT. Translating it yields CASSPGTGMEKLFF.

The chain uses TRBV4-2 and TRBJ2-7; TRBD2 might be the D (6 bases). The length of the CDR3 is 17 residues. With 1 base removed from V and 4 bases from J, the gap between germline ends came to 20 bases. Looked up from germline, CDR1 is LGHNA and CDR2 is YNFKEQ. The DNA of the CDR3 is TGTGCCAGCAGCCAAGGTGTAAACCGGGACTCCCGATACGAGCAGTACTTC. This codes for CASSQGVNRDSRYEQYF.

This clone appeared once. This chain connects TRBV6-5 to TRBJ1-2; possible D gene TRBD1, 5 bases. CDR3 length: 11 residues. Trimming shortened V by 6 bases and J by 8 bases, and 10 bases separated the two germline ends. In germline, CDR1 is MNHEY, CDR2 SVGAGI. In DNA form, the CDR3 reads TGTGCCAGCAGGGGGGGAGGGGGCTACACCTTC. Protein: CASRGGGGYTF.